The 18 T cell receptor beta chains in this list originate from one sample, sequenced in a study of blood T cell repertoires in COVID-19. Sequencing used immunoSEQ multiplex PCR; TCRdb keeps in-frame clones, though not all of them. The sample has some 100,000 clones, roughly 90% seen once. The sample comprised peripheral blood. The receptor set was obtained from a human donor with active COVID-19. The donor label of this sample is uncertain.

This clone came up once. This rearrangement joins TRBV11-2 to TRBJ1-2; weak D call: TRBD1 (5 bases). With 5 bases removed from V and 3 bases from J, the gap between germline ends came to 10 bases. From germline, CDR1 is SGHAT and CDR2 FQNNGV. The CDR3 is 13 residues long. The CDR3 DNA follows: TGTGCCAGCAGCCACGACAGCTACTATGGCTACACCTTC. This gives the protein CASSHDSYYGYTF.

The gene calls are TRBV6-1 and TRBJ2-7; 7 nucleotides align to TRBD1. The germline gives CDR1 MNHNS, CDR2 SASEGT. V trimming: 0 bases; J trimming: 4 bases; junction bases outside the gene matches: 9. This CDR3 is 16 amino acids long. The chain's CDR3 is CASSEALGQFRYEQYF. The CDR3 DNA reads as TGTGCCAGCAGTGAAGCGCTGGGACAGTTCAGGTACGAGCAGTACTTC.

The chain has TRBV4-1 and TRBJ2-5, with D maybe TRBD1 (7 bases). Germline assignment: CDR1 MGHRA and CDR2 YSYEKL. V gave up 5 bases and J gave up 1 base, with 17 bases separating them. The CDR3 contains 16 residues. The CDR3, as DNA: TGCGCCAGCAGCTTACAACAGGGGAGGCCCCAAGAGACCCAGTACTTC. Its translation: CASSLQQGRPQETQYF.

CDR3 in DNA: TGCGCCAGCAGCCCCGGGACAGGGTACAATGAGCAGTTCTTC. Amino acids: CASSPGTGYNEQFF. The chain employs TRBV5-1 and TRBJ2-1; 9 bases align to TRBD1. Trimming removed 4 bases from V and 4 bases from J; junction bases left unmatched: 3. The CDR3 is 14 residues long. Per germline, CDR1 SGHRS and CDR2 YFSETQ.

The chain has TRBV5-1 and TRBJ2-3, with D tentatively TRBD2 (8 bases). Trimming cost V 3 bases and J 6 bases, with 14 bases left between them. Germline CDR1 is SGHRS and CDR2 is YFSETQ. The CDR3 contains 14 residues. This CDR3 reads CASSSGRGQDTQYF. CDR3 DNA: TGCGCCAGCAGCTCCGGGAGGGGGCAGGATACGCAGTATTTT. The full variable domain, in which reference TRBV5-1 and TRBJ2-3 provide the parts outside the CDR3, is KAGVTQTPRYLIKTRGQQVTLSCSPISGHRSVSWYQQTPGQGLQFLFEYFSETQRNKGNFPGRFSGRQFSNSRSEMNVSTLELGDSALYLCASSSGRGQDTQYFGPGTRLTVL.

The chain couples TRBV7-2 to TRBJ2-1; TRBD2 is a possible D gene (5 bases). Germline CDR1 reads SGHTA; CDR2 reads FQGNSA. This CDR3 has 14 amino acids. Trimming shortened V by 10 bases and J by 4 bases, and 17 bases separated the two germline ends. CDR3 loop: CAIPMSGPYNEQFF. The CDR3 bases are TGTGCCATCCCCATGAGCGGACCTTACAATGAGCAGTTCTTC.

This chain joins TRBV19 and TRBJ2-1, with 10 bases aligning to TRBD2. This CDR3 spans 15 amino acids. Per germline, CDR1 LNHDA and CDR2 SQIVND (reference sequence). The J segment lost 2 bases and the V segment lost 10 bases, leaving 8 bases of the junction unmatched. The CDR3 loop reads CATQIAGGTYNEQFF. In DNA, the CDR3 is TGTGCCACCCAAATAGCGGGGGGTACCTACAATGAGCAGTTCTTC.

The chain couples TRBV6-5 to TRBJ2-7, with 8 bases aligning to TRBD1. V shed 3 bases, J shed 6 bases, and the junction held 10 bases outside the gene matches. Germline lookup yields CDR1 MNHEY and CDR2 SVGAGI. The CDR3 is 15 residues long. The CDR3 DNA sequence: TGTGCCAGCAGTTATGCTGGACAGGGTTTCAGCGAGCAGTACTTC. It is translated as CASSYAGQGFSEQYF.

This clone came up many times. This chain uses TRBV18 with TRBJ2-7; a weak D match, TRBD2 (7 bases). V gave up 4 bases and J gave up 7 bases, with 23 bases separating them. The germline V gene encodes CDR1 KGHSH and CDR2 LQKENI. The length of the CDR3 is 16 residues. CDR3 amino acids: CASSLALAAGAVEQYF. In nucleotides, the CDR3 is TGTGCCAGCTCACTCGCCTTAGCGGCGGGGGCGGTGGAGCAGTACTTC. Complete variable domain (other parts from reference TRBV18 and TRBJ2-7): NAGVMQNPRHLVRRRGQEARLRCSPMKGHSHVYWYRQLPEEGLKFMVYLQKENIIDESGMPKERFSAEFPKEGPSILRIQQVVRGDSAAYFCASSLALAAGAVEQYFGPGTRLTVT.

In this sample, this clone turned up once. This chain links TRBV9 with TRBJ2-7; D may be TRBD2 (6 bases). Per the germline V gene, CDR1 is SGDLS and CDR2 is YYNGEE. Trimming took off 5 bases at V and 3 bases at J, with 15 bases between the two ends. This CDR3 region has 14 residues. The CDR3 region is CASSSAGQDYEQYF. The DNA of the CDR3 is TGTGCCAGCAGTAGTGCGGGGCAAGACTACGAGCAGTACTTC.

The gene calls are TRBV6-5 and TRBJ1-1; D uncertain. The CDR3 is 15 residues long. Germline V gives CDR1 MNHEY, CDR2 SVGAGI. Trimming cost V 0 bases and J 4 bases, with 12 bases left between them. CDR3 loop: CASSYSTSGSTEAFF. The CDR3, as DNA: TGTGCCAGCAGTTACTCGACAAGTGGGAGCACTGAAGCTTTCTTT.

CDR3 in DNA: TGTGCCAGTAGTATCAAGGGGGTCTACAATGAGCAGTTCTTC. It specifies CASSIKGVYNEQFF. The gene calls are TRBV19 and TRBJ2-1; tentative D call: TRBD1 (6 bases). The germline V and J ends were trimmed by 3 bases and 3 bases, with 9 bases remaining between them. The CDR3 has 14 amino acids. Germline V CDR1 and CDR2: LNHDA, SQIVND (reference sequence).

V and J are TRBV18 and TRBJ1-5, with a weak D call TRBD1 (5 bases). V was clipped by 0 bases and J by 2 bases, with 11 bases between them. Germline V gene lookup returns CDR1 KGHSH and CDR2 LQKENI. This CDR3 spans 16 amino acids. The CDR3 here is CASSPPGGIGNQPQHF. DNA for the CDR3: TGTGCCAGCTCACCACCGGGGGGTATCGGCAATCAGCCCCAGCATTTT.

The CDR3 DNA reads as TGTGCCAGCAGCGTCAGCGGGAGCTCCTACAATGAGCAGTTCTTC. This translates into CASSVSGSSYNEQFF. The chain is built from TRBV9 and TRBJ2-1; the match to TRBD2 covers 8 bases. CDR1 is SGDLS and CDR2 is YYNGEE in the germline V gene. The CDR3 totals 15 residues. With V trimmed by 2 bases and J by 0 bases, 1 base remained unmatched.

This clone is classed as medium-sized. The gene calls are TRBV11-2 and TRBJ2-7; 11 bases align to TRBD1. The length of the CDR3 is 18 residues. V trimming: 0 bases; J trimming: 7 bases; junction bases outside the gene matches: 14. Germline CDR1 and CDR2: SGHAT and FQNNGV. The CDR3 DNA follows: TGTGCCAGCAGCTTAGAGGGGACTCCCGGGACAGGGGGAAGAGAGCAGTACTTC. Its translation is CASSLEGTPGTGGREQYF. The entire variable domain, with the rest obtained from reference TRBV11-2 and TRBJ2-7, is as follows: EAGVAQSPRYKIIEKRQSVAFWCNPISGHATLYWYQQILGQGPKLLIQFQNNGVVDDSQLPKDRFSAERLKGVDSTLKIQPAKLEDSAVYLCASSLEGTPGTGGREQYFGPGTRLTVT.

CDR3 sequence: CASSALPGQGLKSGNTIYF. CDR3 sequence (DNA): TGTGCCAGCAGCGCCTTACCGGGACAGGGATTGAAGAGTGGAAACACCATATATTTT. The chain employs TRBV6-2 or TRBV6-3 and TRBJ1-3; TRBD1 aligns across 9 bases. Germline loops: CDR1 MNHEY, CDR2 SVGEGT. Trimming took 6 bases from V and 3 from J; bases not matched to a gene: 18. The CDR3 totals 19 residues.

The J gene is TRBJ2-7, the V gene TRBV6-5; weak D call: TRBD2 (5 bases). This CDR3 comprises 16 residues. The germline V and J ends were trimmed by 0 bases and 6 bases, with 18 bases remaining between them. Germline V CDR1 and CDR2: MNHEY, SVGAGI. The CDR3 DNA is TGTGCCAGCAGTTACTCGGTGGGTCCAGACTACTTCGAGCAGTACTTC. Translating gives CASSYSVGPDYFEQYF.

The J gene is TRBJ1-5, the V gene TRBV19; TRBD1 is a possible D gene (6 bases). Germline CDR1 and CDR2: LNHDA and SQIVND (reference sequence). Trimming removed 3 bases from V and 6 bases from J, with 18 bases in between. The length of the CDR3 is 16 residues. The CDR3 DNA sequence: TGTGCCAGTAGTATTAGGGAGGGGGGAGGTGGTCAGCCCCAGCATTTT. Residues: CASSIREGGGGQPQHF.